This entry lists 5 T cell receptor beta chains sequenced from one sample in a study of cytomegalovirus exposure and HLA in healthy donors. 13 Jbeta primers and 60 Vbeta primers were used for the PCR. Data came from immunoSEQ multiplex PCR; TCRdb stores just in-frame clones and leaves some out. There are about 200,000 clones in the sample; 79% occur only once, and approximately 0.39% lies in the top ten. What was sequenced was PBMCs. The receptors originated from a male donor in good health and CMV-seropositive.

The chain combines TRBV27 with TRBJ1-1; D uncertain. Trimming left V 0 bases short and J 5 bases short, with 7 bases between. Germline loops: CDR1 MNHEY, CDR2 SMNVEV (reference sequence). CDR3 length: 13 residues. This CDR3 is CASSLSAATEAFF. CDR3 DNA sequence: TGTGCCAGCAGTTTATCGGCGGCTACTGAAGCTTTCTTT.

CDR3 loop: CASSLGGQVGEQYF. The CDR3, as DNA: TGTGCCAGCAGCTTAGGCGGACAGGTGGGCGAGCAGTACTTC. The chain carries TRBV13 and TRBJ2-7; 7 nucleotides line up with TRBD1. After removal of 0 bases from V and 6 bases from J, the junction contained 5 bases not matched to a gene. The CDR3 totals 14 residues. Germline V gene lookup returns CDR1 PRHDT and CDR2 FYEKMQ (reference sequence).

This clone was counted a few times. This rearrangement joins TRBV4-1 to TRBJ2-5; 7 nucleotides match TRBD2. This CDR3 is built from 12 residues. Germline loops: CDR1 MGHRA, CDR2 YSYEKL. V shed 0 bases and J 11 bases; nucleotides not matched to a gene: 3. In DNA, the CDR3 is TGCGCCAGCAGCCAAGATCGGGGGGAGCAGTACTTC. It encodes CASSQDRGEQYF.

The V gene is TRBV29-1, the J gene TRBJ1-2, with 8 bases fitting TRBD1. CDR3 length: 14 residues. CDR1 is SQVTM and CDR2 is ANQGSEA in the germline V gene. The trim removed 6 bases at V and 0 bases at J, leaving 6 bases unmatched. The CDR3 here is CSVLGQGANYGYTF. In DNA, the CDR3 is TGCAGCGTCCTCGGACAGGGTGCTAACTATGGCTACACCTTC.

The V call is TRBV25-1, the J call TRBJ1-1; tentative D call: TRBD1 (6 bases). The CDR3 contains 13 residues. Germline CDR1 is MGHDK and CDR2 is SYGVNS. V was trimmed by 7 bases and J by 0 bases, leaving 9 bases between them. The CDR3 is CASITGLNTEAFF. DNA of the CDR3: TGTGCCAGCATAACAGGGTTGAACACTGAAGCTTTCTTT. Full variable domain (rest looked up from reference TRBV25-1 and TRBJ1-1): EADIYQTPRYLVIGTGKKITLECSQTMGHDKMYWYQQDPGMELHLIHYSYGVNSTEKGDLSSESTVSRIRTEHFPLTLESARPSHTSQYLCASITGLNTEAFFGQGTRLTVV.